The clone carrying this TCR beta chain has a handful of counts. Time point specified: blood at routine non-recurrence follow-up after resection. The study sequenced unsorted whole RNA from tumor, nontumor lung or frozen PBMC. The record originates from a study of spatial heterogeneity in lung cancer. The overall study: The donor group consisted of 55 to 85 patients who had untreated, early-stage non-small cell lung cancer.

The CDR3 covers 13 residues. Unmatched junction bases numbered 5, after V lost 7 bases and J lost 2 bases. Germline assignment: CDR1 SQVTM and CDR2 ANQGSEA. TCRdb recomputed calls from the 5' RACE reads with MiXCR, one row per CDR3 protein. The table shows approximately 41,000 distinct CDR3 sequences, with roughly a tenth occurring only once. This TCR was recovered from a female donor with early-stage non-small cell lung cancer. Sequenced here: PBMCs, sampled at follow-up. V and J are TRBV29-1 and TRBJ2-5, with 9 nucleotides matching TRBD1. CDR3: CSASTGGQETQYF. The CDR3 bases are TGCAGCGCATCGACAGGGGGTCAAGAGACCCAGTACTTC.